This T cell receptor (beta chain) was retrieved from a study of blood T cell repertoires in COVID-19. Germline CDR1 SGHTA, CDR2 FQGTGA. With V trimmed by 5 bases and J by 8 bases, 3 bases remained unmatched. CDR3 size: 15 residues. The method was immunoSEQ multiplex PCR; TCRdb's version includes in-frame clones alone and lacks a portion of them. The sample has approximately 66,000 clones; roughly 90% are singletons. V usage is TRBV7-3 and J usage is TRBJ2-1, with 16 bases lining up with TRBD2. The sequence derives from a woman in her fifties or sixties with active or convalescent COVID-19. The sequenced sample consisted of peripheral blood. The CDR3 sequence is CASSIGTSGRDEQFF. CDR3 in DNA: TGTGCCAGCAGCATTGGGACTAGCGGGAGGGATGAGCAGTTCTTC.